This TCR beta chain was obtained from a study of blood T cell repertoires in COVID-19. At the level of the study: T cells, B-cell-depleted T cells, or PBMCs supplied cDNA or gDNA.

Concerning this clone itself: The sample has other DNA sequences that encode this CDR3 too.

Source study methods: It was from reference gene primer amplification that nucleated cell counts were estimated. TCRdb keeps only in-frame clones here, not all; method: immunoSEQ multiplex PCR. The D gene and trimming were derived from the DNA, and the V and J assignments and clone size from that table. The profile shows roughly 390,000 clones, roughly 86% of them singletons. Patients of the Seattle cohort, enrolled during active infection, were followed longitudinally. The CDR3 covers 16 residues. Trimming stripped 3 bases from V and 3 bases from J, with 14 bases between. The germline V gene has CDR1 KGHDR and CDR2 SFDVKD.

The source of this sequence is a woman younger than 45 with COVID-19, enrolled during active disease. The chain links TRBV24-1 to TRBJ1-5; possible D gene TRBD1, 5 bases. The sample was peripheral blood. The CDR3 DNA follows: TGTGCCACCAGTGATCCCGCCCGGGGGAACAATCAGCCCCAGCATTTT. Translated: CATSDPARGNNQPQHF.